These 28 T cell receptor beta chains came from one sample sequenced in a study of T cell changes during pregnancy in multiple sclerosis. Sequencing was performed with immunoSEQ multiplex PCR; in TCRdb, only in-frame clones are kept and a portion is missing. Of approximately 100,000 clones in the sample, more than 90% are singletons; the top ten hold around 1.2%. Sequenced material: peripheral blood, taken in the second trimester of pregnancy. The receptor source for this set is a female donor with multiple sclerosis, enrolled in a pregnancy study.

This clone occurred a few times. V is TRBV7-9 and J is TRBJ1-6, with a tentative D call TRBD1 (6 bases). Per germline, CDR1 SEHNR and CDR2 FQNEAQ (reference sequence). This CDR3 has 16 amino acids. Trimming left V 4 bases short and J 2 bases short, with 12 bases between. CDR3 in DNA: TGTGCCAGCAGCTCGAACAGGGAACCCTATAATTCACCCCTCCACTTT. Translation: CASSSNREPYNSPLHF.

This sequence joins TRBV5-4 and TRBJ2-3; TRBD1 might be the D (6 bases). This CDR3 spans 15 amino acids. CDR1 and CDR2 (germline): SGHNT, YYREEE (reference sequence). Trimming took 0 bases from V and 3 from J, leaving 11 bases between them. The CDR3 loop reads CASSLGGHRTDTQYF. The DNA for the CDR3 is TGTGCCAGCAGCTTGGGGGGGCATCGGACAGATACGCAGTATTTT.

This rearrangement joins TRBV7-8 to TRBJ2-7, with a possible D match to TRBD1 (5 bases). V lost 0 bases and J lost 3, with 9 bases in between. The V gene's germline CDR1 is SGHVS and CDR2 FQNEAQ. This CDR3 has 14 residues. The CDR3 nucleotides read TGTGCCAGCAGCTTAGCGGGGCGCGTCTACGAGCAGTACTTC. This translates into CASSLAGRVYEQYF.

In this sample, this clone turned up once. This rearrangement joins TRBV7-3 to TRBJ2-3; 9 bases are a match to TRBD2. Germline V gene lookup returns CDR1 SGHTA and CDR2 FQGTGA. V shed 3 bases, J shed 6 bases, and the junction held 10 bases outside the gene matches. The CDR3 runs 16 residues. CDR3: CASSLTQRGEQDTQYF. DNA of the CDR3: TGTGCCAGCAGCTTGACCCAGCGGGGGGAGCAGGATACGCAGTATTTT.

This chain connects TRBV5-4 to TRBJ2-3; possibly TRBD2 for D (6 bases). V was trimmed by 4 bases and J by 0 bases, leaving 18 bases between them. This CDR3 is built from 17 residues. In germline, CDR1 is SGHNT, CDR2 YYREEE (reference sequence). CDR3 coding DNA: TGTGCCAGCAGCGCCAAGGCGGGACTCTCTAGCACAGATACGCAGTATTTT. Amino acids: CASSAKAGLSSTDTQYF.

The V gene is TRBV6-1, the J gene TRBJ1-1, with 8 bases matching TRBD1. V dropped 4 bases and J dropped 4; count of bases not matched to a gene: 8. The CDR3 contains 15 residues. Germline V gene sequence: CDR1 MNHNS, CDR2 SASEGT. Here the CDR3 reads CASSALGTGGTEAFF. The CDR3 DNA reads as TGTGCCAGCAGTGCCCTAGGGACAGGTGGCACTGAAGCTTTCTTT.

This chain links TRBV6-1 with TRBJ2-7, with D possibly TRBD1 on 5 matching bases. V dropped 3 bases and J dropped 3 bases, with 12 bases sitting between them. CDR1 is MNHNS and CDR2 is SASEGT in the germline V gene. The CDR3 is 14 amino acids. CDR3 nucleotide sequence: TGTGCCAGCAGTGAGGTTGGGGCGCACTACGAGCAGTACTTC. Amino acid sequence: CASSEVGAHYEQYF.

V usage is TRBV10-1 and J usage is TRBJ2-5; 11 bases line up with TRBD2. Germline CDR1 WNHNN, CDR2 SYGVQD (reference sequence). V trimming: 0 bases; J trimming: 3 bases; junction bases outside the gene matches: 12. The CDR3 contains 19 residues. The CDR3 DNA reads TGCGCCAGCAGTGAGTCGAAGGTGCTAGCGGGAGGAACCGAAGAGACCCAGTACTTC. Translating gives CASSESKVLAGGTEETQYF.

The rearrangement joins TRBV7-9 to TRBJ1-2, with 7 nucleotides matching TRBD1. The CDR3 extends over 16 amino acids. V trimming: 5 bases; J trimming: 1 base; junction bases outside the gene matches: 10. Germline CDR1 is SEHNR and CDR2 is FQNEAQ (reference sequence). In DNA, the CDR3 is TGTGCCAGCAGCCCAACAGGGGCCGGGTATAACTATGGCTACACCTTC. Its translation is CASSPTGAGYNYGYTF.

V gene TRBV28 combines with J gene TRBJ1-2, with 9 bases aligning to TRBD1. CDR1 is MDHEN and CDR2 is SYDVKM in the germline V gene. This CDR3 has 14 amino acids. V was pared by 5 bases and J by 8 bases, with 9 bases of the junction left unmatched. In DNA, the CDR3 is TGTGCCAGCAGTAAACAGGGGGCGCGTCAGGGCTACACCTTC. It specifies CASSKQGARQGYTF.

The rearrangement links TRBV28 to TRBJ1-1; TRBD1 is a possible D gene (5 bases). V was cut by 5 bases and J by 6 bases, with 16 bases left in between. The CDR3 has 14 residues. Germline CDR1 and CDR2: MDHEN and SYDVKM. This CDR3 reads CASSPGLGVPEAFF. As DNA, the CDR3 is TGTGCCAGCAGTCCGGGACTGGGGGTCCCTGAAGCTTTCTTT.

The chain combines TRBV14 with TRBJ1-2, with D unclear. This CDR3 spans 14 amino acids. Germline V CDR1 and CDR2: SGHDN, FVKESK. V was pared by 4 bases and J by 4 bases, with 13 bases between. In DNA, the CDR3 is TGTGCCAGCAGCCGGGAGGTTTCTTTCTATGGCTACACCTTC. It is translated as CASSREVSFYGYTF.

The chain carries TRBV5-1 and TRBJ2-7; D remains ambiguous. The CDR3 totals 14 residues. Per germline, CDR1 SGHRS and CDR2 YFSETQ. The V end lost 0 bases, the J end lost 2 bases, and 9 bases lay between the germline ends. CDR3 residues: CASSLAVVPYEQYF. The CDR3 DNA follows: TGCGCCAGCAGCTTGGCGGTGGTCCCCTACGAGCAGTACTTC.

The genes are TRBV4-2 and TRBJ1-1, with 12 bases that match TRBD1. The CDR3 sequence is 18 residues long. From germline, CDR1 is LGHNA and CDR2 YNFKEQ. V was pared by 4 bases and J by 1 base, with 10 bases of the junction left unmatched. CDR3 in DNA: TGTGCCAGCAGCCTGGGACAGGGGGCGCAAAGGGGGAACACTGAAGCTTTCTTT. Translating gives CASSLGQGAQRGNTEAFF.

The chain joins TRBV4-1 to TRBJ2-3, with TRBD2 identical over 12 bases. The CDR3 covers 17 residues. Germline CDR1 MGHRA, CDR2 YSYEKL. Trimming took 1 base from V and 4 from J; bases not matched to a gene: 6. This CDR3 is CASSQVLAGGSADTQYF. In DNA form, the CDR3 reads TGCGCCAGCAGCCAAGTACTAGCGGGAGGATCGGCAGATACGCAGTATTTT.

V and J are TRBV5-1 and TRBJ1-2, with D uncertain. CDR3 length: 13 residues. Germline V gene lookup returns CDR1 SGHRS and CDR2 YFSETQ. The germline V and J ends were trimmed by 0 bases and 1 base, with 4 bases remaining between them. CDR3 DNA: TGCGCCAGCAGCTTGGACAGTAACTATGGCTACACCTTC. It encodes CASSLDSNYGYTF.

This chain links TRBV7-6 with TRBJ2-1; TRBD2 might be the D (6 bases). CDR3 length: 14 residues. The V end lost 4 bases, the J end lost 7 bases, and 14 bases lay between the germline ends. CDR1 is SGHVS, CDR2 FNYEAQ, per germline. DNA for the CDR3: TGTGCCAGCAGCTCATACGGGGGATATAATGAGCAGTTCTTC. This encodes CASSSYGGYNEQFF.

The J gene is TRBJ1-1, the V gene TRBV10-3; D may be TRBD1 (6 bases). Looked up from germline, CDR1 is ENHRY and CDR2 is SYGVKD. This CDR3 region has 15 residues. The V and J ends lost 3 bases and 3 bases respectively, with 14 bases between them. The CDR3 sequence is CAISDRGFWDTEAFF. The CDR3 DNA reads TGTGCCATCAGTGACAGGGGATTTTGGGACACTGAAGCTTTCTTT.

V usage is TRBV2 and J usage is TRBJ1-4; maybe TRBD1 (5 bases). Trimming cost V 1 base and J 6 bases, with 12 bases left between them. This CDR3 comprises 15 residues. Germline V gene lookup returns CDR1 SNHLY and CDR2 FYNNEI. The CDR3 sequence: CASSEGARRDEKLFF. Written as DNA, the CDR3 is TGTGCCAGCAGTGAAGGGGCCCGCAGGGATGAAAAACTGTTTTTT.

The V and J genes are TRBV30 and TRBJ1-3, with a possible D match to TRBD1 (5 bases). There are 15 residues in the CDR3. CDR1 and CDR2 (germline): GTSNPN, SVGIG (reference sequence). V was trimmed by 4 bases and J by 0 bases, leaving 13 bases between them. CDR3: CAWTPGTYSGNTIYF. For the CDR3, the DNA is TGTGCCTGGACCCCAGGGACTTACTCTGGAAACACCATATATTTT.

The chain is built from TRBV2 and TRBJ1-2; no clear D gene. In germline, CDR1 is SNHLY, CDR2 FYNNEI. CDR3 length equals 13 residues. V lost 3 bases, J lost 5 bases, and 10 bases lay in between. This CDR3 reads CASSDRGGYGYTF. CDR3 coding DNA: TGTGCCAGCAGTGATCGGGGAGGGTATGGCTACACCTTC.

The V call is TRBV11-2, the J call TRBJ2-7, with 9 positions matching TRBD1. V shed 4 bases, J shed 2 bases, and the junction held 6 bases outside the gene matches. The CDR3 has 15 residues. Germline V gene data show CDR1 as SGHAT and CDR2 as FQNNGV. Here the CDR3 reads CASSSRQGGTYEQYF. CDR3 DNA sequence: TGTGCCAGCAGCTCAAGACAGGGGGGGACCTACGAGCAGTACTTC. The full variable domain, in which reference TRBV11-2 and TRBJ2-7 provide the parts outside the CDR3, is EAGVAQSPRYKIIEKRQSVAFWCNPISGHATLYWYQQILGQGPKLLIQFQNNGVVDDSQLPKDRFSAERLKGVDSTLKIQPAKLEDSAVYLCASSSRQGGTYEQYFGPGTRLTVT.

The chain combines TRBV18 with TRBJ2-7; a possible D gene is TRBD1 (5 bases). Trimming removed 2 bases from V and 1 base from J, with 9 bases in between. Germline V gives CDR1 KGHSH, CDR2 LQKENI. The length of the CDR3 is 14 residues. The DNA of the CDR3 is TGTGCCAGCTCACCATTCGACAGTTCCTACGAGCAGTACTTC. Translation: CASSPFDSSYEQYF.

This chain uses TRBV5-1 with TRBJ1-3; D perhaps matches TRBD1 (5 bases). The germline V and J ends were trimmed by 0 bases and 8 bases, with 9 bases remaining between them. This CDR3 is built from 13 residues. Germline V lookup: CDR1 SGHRS, CDR2 YFSETQ. The chain's CDR3 is CASSLARGDTIYF. The CDR3 coding sequence is TGCGCCAGCAGCTTGGCCCGGGGGGACACCATATATTTT.

This clone was observed a single time. The gene calls are TRBV6-6 and TRBJ2-3; D perhaps matches TRBD1 (7 bases). The CDR3 contains 14 residues. V was clipped by 8 bases and J by 6 bases, with 18 bases between them. CDR1 and CDR2 from the germline V gene are MNHNY and SVGAGI (reference sequence). CDR3 in amino acids: CASQPQGGRDTQYF. The CDR3 bases are TGTGCCAGCCAACCTCAGGGGGGTCGGGATACGCAGTATTTT.

The chain employs TRBV28 and TRBJ1-2, with D perhaps matching TRBD1 (5 bases). The V gene's germline CDR1 is MDHEN and CDR2 SYDVKM. V gave up 2 bases and J gave up 8 bases, with 12 bases separating them. This CDR3 spans 13 amino acids. The CDR3 here is CASSLGQGGGYTF. The CDR3 bases are TGTGCCAGCAGTTTAGGGCAGGGCGGAGGCTACACCTTC.

This chain links TRBV10-1 with TRBJ1-1; TRBD1 agrees at 7 bases. The J segment lost 3 bases and the V segment lost 2 bases, leaving 0 bases of the junction unmatched. This CDR3 has 13 amino acids. Germline assignment: CDR1 WNHNN and CDR2 SYGVQD (reference sequence). CDR3 bases: TGCGCCAGCAGTGAGACAGGGGACACTGAAGCTTTCTTT. Its protein product is CASSETGDTEAFF.

The rearrangement joins TRBV9 to TRBJ2-7; 8 bases fit TRBD2. CDR3 length: 17 residues. CDR1 SGDLS and CDR2 YYNGEE come from the germline V gene. V lost 3 bases to trimming and J lost 0 bases; unmatched junction nucleotides: 11. This CDR3 reads CASSEGPGGRSSYEQYF. As DNA, the CDR3 is TGTGCCAGCAGCGAGGGCCCGGGGGGGAGATCCTCCTACGAGCAGTACTTC.